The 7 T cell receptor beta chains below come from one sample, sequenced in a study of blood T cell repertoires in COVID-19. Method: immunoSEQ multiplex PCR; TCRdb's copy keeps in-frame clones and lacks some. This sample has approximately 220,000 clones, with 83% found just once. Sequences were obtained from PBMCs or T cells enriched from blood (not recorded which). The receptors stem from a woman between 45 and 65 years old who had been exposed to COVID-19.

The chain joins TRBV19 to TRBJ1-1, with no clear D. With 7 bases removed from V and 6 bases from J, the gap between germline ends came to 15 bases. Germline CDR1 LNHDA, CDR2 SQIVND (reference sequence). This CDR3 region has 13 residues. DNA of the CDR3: TGTGCCAGTACCACCAGGTCGGGAGCTGAAGCTTTCTTT. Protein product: CASTTRSGAEAFF.

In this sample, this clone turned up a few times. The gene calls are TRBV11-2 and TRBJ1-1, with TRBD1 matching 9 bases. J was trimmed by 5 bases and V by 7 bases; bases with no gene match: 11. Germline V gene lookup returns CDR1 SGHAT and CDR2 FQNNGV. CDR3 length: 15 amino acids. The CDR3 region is CASKGKSGQGTEAFF. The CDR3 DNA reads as TGTGCCAGCAAGGGGAAATCGGGACAGGGAACTGAAGCTTTCTTT. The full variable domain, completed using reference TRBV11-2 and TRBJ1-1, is EAGVAQSPRYKIIEKRQSVAFWCNPISGHATLYWYQQILGQGPKLLIQFQNNGVVDDSQLPKDRFSAERLKGVDSTLKIQPAKLEDSAVYLCASKGKSGQGTEAFFGQGTRLTVV.

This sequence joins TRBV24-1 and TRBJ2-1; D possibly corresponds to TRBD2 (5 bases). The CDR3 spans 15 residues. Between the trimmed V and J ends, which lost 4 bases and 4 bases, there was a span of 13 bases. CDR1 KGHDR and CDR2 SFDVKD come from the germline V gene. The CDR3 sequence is CATSEAVGQYNEQFF. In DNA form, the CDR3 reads TGTGCCACCAGTGAAGCGGTAGGTCAGTACAATGAGCAGTTCTTC.

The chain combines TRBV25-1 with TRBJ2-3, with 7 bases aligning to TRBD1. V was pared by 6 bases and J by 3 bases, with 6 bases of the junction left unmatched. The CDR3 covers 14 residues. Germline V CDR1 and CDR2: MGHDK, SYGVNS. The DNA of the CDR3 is TGTGCCAGCAGCCATAGGGGGCTTACAGATACGCAGTATTTT. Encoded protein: CASSHRGLTDTQYF.

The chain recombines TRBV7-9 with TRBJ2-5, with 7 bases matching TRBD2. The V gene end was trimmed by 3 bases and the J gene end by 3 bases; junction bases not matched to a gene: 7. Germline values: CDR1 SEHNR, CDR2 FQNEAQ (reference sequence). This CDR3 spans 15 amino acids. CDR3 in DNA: TGTGCCAGCAGCTTCGGCCCTCTAGCGGAAGAGACCCAGTACTTC. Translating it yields CASSFGPLAEETQYF.

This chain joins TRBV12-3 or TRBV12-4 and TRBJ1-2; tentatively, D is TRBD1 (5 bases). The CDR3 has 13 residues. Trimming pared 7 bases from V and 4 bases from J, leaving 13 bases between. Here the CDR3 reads CASNPGDSYGYTF. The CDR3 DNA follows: TGTGCCAGCAACCCGGGGGATTCCTATGGCTACACCTTC.

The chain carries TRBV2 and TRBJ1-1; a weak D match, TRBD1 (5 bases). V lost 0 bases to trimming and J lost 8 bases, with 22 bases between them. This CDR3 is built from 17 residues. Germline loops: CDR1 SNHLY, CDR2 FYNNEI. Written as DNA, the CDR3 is TGTGCCAGCAGTGAAGCGCTTCCTAGTACGACGGGGGGAGAAGCTTTCTTT. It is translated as CASSEALPSTTGGEAFF.